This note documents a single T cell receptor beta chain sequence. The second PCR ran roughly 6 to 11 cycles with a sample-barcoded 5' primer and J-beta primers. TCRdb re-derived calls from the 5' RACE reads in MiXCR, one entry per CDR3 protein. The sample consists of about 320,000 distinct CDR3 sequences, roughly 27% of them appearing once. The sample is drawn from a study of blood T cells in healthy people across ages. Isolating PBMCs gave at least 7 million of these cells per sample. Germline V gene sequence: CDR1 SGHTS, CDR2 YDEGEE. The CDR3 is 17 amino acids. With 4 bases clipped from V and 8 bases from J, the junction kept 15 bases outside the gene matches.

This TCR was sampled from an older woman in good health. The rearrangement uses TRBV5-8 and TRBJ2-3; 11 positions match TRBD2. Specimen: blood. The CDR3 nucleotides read TGTGCCAGCAGCCCAAGACTAGCGGGACCCTCCGGGGGTACGCAGTATTTT. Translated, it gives CASSPRLAGPSGGTQYF.